Below are 20 T cell receptor beta chains sequenced from a single sample in a study of blood T cell repertoires in COVID-19. Only in-frame clones appear in the TCRdb table, and some are missing; sequencing was by immunoSEQ multiplex PCR. Of 75,000 to 80,000 clones listed, approximately 86% were seen once; the top ten hold over 15%. Source material: peripheral blood. Every receptor here comes from a human donor in a cohort sampled during active COVID-19.

The V call is TRBV20-1, the J call TRBJ2-7; D may be TRBD2 (5 bases). V lost 6 bases to trimming and J lost 5 bases, with 8 bases between them. Germline loops: CDR1 DFQATT, CDR2 SNEGSKA (reference sequence). The length of the CDR3 is 10 residues. As DNA, the CDR3 is TGCAGTGCCCTCGGGAACGAGCAGTACTTC. It translates to CSALGNEQYF.

This sequence joins TRBV6-5 and TRBJ1-1, with 7 bases aligning to TRBD1. Trimming removed 0 bases from V and 6 bases from J; junction bases left unmatched: 10. This CDR3 contains 16 residues. Germline V gene data show CDR1 as MNHEY and CDR2 as SVGAGI. The CDR3 is CASSYSKGGGISEAFF. CDR3 DNA sequence: TGTGCCAGCAGTTACTCGAAAGGGGGCGGAATATCTGAAGCTTTCTTT.

This chain's CDR3 is CASSPGQAGNTIYF. The CDR3 nucleotides are TGTGCCAGCAGTCCGGGACAGGCTGGAAACACCATATATTTT. The rearrangement uses TRBV3-1 (or the pseudogene TRBV3-2) and TRBJ1-3, with 8 bases identical to TRBD1. The CDR3 covers 14 residues. The germline CDR1 and CDR2 sequences are LGHDT and YNNKEL (reference sequence). V lost 6 bases and J lost 2; bases outside the gene matches: 3.

This clone was counted once. V and J are TRBV6-1 and TRBJ2-1; D possibly corresponds to TRBD2 (5 bases). The CDR3 has 16 amino acids. V dropped 3 bases and J dropped 0 bases, with 12 bases sitting between them. The germline V gene encodes CDR1 MNHNS and CDR2 SASEGT. CDR3 sequence: CASSDVSGSSYNEQFF. In DNA, the CDR3 is TGTGCCAGCAGTGATGTGTCGGGGAGCTCCTACAATGAGCAGTTCTTC.

This clone was seen just once. The chain has TRBV7-3 and TRBJ2-7; TRBD1 matches at 7 bases. Unmatched junction bases numbered 11, after V lost 5 bases and J lost 4 bases. The CDR3 has 15 amino acids. Germline V lookup: CDR1 SGHTA, CDR2 FQGTGA. The CDR3 region is CASSPTGTADYEQYF. Here the CDR3 DNA reads TGTGCCAGCAGCCCGACCGGGACAGCTGATTACGAGCAGTACTTC.

The chain carries TRBV10-3 and TRBJ2-3, with 10 nucleotides matching TRBD2. The CDR3 has 19 amino acids. Germline V gene lookup returns CDR1 ENHRY and CDR2 SYGVKD. V lost 0 bases and J lost 5; bases outside the gene matches: 14. The CDR3, as DNA: TGTGCCATCAGTGAGTCGACTCGGAGAGCGGGGGGGCAGAAAGATACGCAGTATTTT. It yields the protein CAISESTRRAGGQKDTQYF.

The chain combines TRBV2 with TRBJ2-3; 9 bases are shared with TRBD2. Per the germline V gene, CDR1 is SNHLY and CDR2 is FYNNEI. J was trimmed by 0 bases and V by 6 bases; bases with no gene match: 7. CDR3 size: 16 residues. The CDR3 nucleotides are TGTGCCAGCAGCCGAAACGGACTAGCGAGCACAGATACGCAGTATTTT. Its translation is CASSRNGLASTDTQYF.

On this clone itself: The sample holds other DNA sequences that translate to the same CDR3. The chain links TRBV7-2 to TRBJ2-3, with D uncertain. Germline V gives CDR1 SGHTA, CDR2 FQGNSA. Trimming took 1 base from V and 3 from J, leaving 5 bases between them. The CDR3 contains 13 residues. The CDR3 spells CASSLDYTDTQYF. As DNA, the CDR3 is TGTGCCAGCAGCTTAGACTATACAGATACGCAGTATTTT.

V gene TRBV18 combines with J gene TRBJ2-7, with TRBD1 matching 7 bases. Per the germline V gene, CDR1 is KGHSH and CDR2 is LQKENI. This CDR3 contains 15 residues. The V and J ends lost 3 bases and 0 bases, in that order; junction bases with no gene match: 5. The CDR3 bases are TGTGCCAGCTCACCCGGGACAGTGAGCTCCTACGAGCAGTACTTC. Its protein product is CASSPGTVSSYEQYF.

This chain connects TRBV7-2 to TRBJ2-3, with unresolved D. The CDR3 consists of 14 residues. Germline values: CDR1 SGHTA, CDR2 FQGNSA. V lost 3 bases to trimming and J lost 0 bases, with 7 bases between them. The CDR3 loop is CASSFRGSTDTQYF. DNA of the CDR3: TGTGCCAGCAGCTTTCGTGGCAGCACAGATACGCAGTATTTT.

The V gene is TRBV24-1, the J gene TRBJ2-1; perhaps TRBD2 as D (5 bases). This CDR3 comprises 13 residues. The V end lost 6 bases, the J end lost 4 bases, and 9 bases lay between the germline ends. CDR1 and CDR2 from the germline V gene are KGHDR and SFDVKD. Here the CDR3 DNA reads TGTGCCACCAGTCTCGCGGGTTACAATGAGCAGTTCTTC. Its translation: CATSLAGYNEQFF.

V is TRBV21-1 and J is TRBJ2-1; the table's D call, TRBD1, was not checked against the DNA. TRBV21-1 is reported as a pseudogene. The CDR3 is 15 residues long. CDR3 in amino acids: CASSTGTGINNEQFF. The CDR3 coding sequence is TGTGCCAGCAGCACCGGGACAGGGATAAACAATGAGCAGTTCTTC.

The CDR3 spells CASTPGGTGNYEQYF. CDR3 sequence (DNA): TGTGCCAGCACCCCGGGCGGGACAGGGAACTACGAGCAGTACTTC. V and J are TRBV5-5 and TRBJ2-7; 9 bases agree with TRBD1. The CDR3 is 15 amino acids. J lost 3 bases, V lost 6 bases, and 10 bases had no gene match. Per germline, CDR1 SGHKS and CDR2 YYEKEE (reference sequence). Complete variable domain (other parts from reference TRBV5-5 and TRBJ2-7): DAGVTQSPTHLIKTRGQQVTLRCSPISGHKSVSWYQQVLGQGPQFIFQYYEKEERGRGNFPDRFSARQFPNYSSELNVNALLLGDSALYLCASTPGGTGNYEQYFGPGTRLTVT.

V usage is TRBV7-9 and J usage is TRBJ1-5; the match to TRBD1 covers 8 bases. The ends lost 4 bases at V and 5 bases at J; junction bases unmatched: 10. This CDR3 has 16 residues. Germline CDR1 and CDR2: SEHNR and FQNEAQ (reference sequence). The CDR3 region has the DNA TGTGCCAGCAGCTCACAACTCAGGGGGCGCGATCAGCCCCAGCATTTT. Translation: CASSSQLRGRDQPQHF.

The rearrangement uses TRBV28 and TRBJ1-5, with D perhaps matching TRBD1 (5 bases). The CDR3 totals 16 residues. Germline CDR1 MDHEN, CDR2 SYDVKM. The V gene lost 6 bases and the J gene lost 0 bases, with 15 bases spanning the gap. In nucleotides, the CDR3 is TGTGCCAGCAGGCCCGGGGGGAGTCTTAGCAATCAGCCCCAGCATTTT. Translated: CASRPGGSLSNQPQHF. Based on the CDR3 plus reference TRBV28 and TRBJ1-5, the full variable domain is DVKVTQSSRYLVKRTGEKVFLECVQDMDHENMFWYRQDPGLGLRLIYFSYDVKMKEKGDIPEGYSVSREKKERFSLILESASTNQTSMYLCASRPGGSLSNQPQHFGDGTRLSIL.

This clone was detected many times. This chain uses TRBV27 with TRBJ1-2, with D perhaps TRBD1 (6 bases). The CDR3 runs 13 residues. Looked up from germline, CDR1 is MNHEY and CDR2 is SMNVEV (reference sequence). V was shortened by 5 bases and J by 2 bases, with 9 bases between the two germline ends. The CDR3 nucleotides are TGTGCCAGCAGTACCAGGGGAAACTATGGCTACACCTTC. It codes for CASSTRGNYGYTF.

The rearrangement links TRBV7-3 to TRBJ2-2; D gene unclear. Trimming took 3 bases from V and 1 from J, leaving 6 bases between them. This CDR3 region has 14 residues. Germline V lookup: CDR1 SGHTA, CDR2 FQGTGA. CDR3 nucleotide sequence: TGTGCCAGCAGCTTGGCCAGGAACACCGGGGAGCTGTTTTTT. Protein product: CASSLARNTGELFF. Looking up the rest from reference TRBV7-3 and TRBJ2-2 gives the full variable domain: GAGVSQTPSNKVTEKGKYVELRCDPISGHTALYWYRQSLGQGPEFLIYFQGTGAADDSGLPNDRFFAVRPEGSVSTLKIQRTERGDSAVYLCASSLARNTGELFFGEGSRLTVL.

The rearrangement joins TRBV16 to TRBJ1-4, with D unclear. Germline V CDR1 and CDR2: KGHSY, FQNENV. V gave up 0 bases and J gave up 4 bases, with 9 bases separating them. The CDR3 contains 15 residues. CDR3 amino acids: CASSQSRTLNEKLFF. CDR3 nucleotides: TGTGCCAGCAGCCAATCGAGGACTCTTAATGAAAAACTGTTTTTT.

This CDR3 is CASSGGTGGEETQYF. The CDR3 DNA follows: TGTGCCAGCAGCGGCGGGACAGGGGGCGAAGAGACCCAGTACTTC. V gene TRBV5-5 combines with J gene TRBJ2-5; 12 nucleotides line up with TRBD1. Looked up from germline, CDR1 is SGHKS and CDR2 is YYEKEE (reference sequence). With 4 bases clipped from V and 3 bases from J, the junction kept 4 bases outside the gene matches. The CDR3 is 15 residues long.

The chain joins TRBV2 to TRBJ2-3; 13 bases are shared with TRBD2. Germline CDR1 is SNHLY and CDR2 is FYNNEI. This CDR3 spans 15 amino acids. V lost 7 bases, J lost 4 bases, and 5 bases stayed unmatched. The chain's CDR3 is CASTGTSGVPDTQYF. The CDR3 coding sequence is TGTGCCAGCACGGGGACTAGCGGGGTGCCAGATACGCAGTATTTT. The full variable domain, its missing parts supplied by reference TRBV2 and TRBJ2-3, is EPEVTQTPSHQVTQMGQEVILRCVPISNHLYFYWYRQILGQKVEFLVSFYNNEISEKSEIFDDQFSVERPDGSNFTLKIRSTKLEDSAMYFCASTGTSGVPDTQYFGPGTRLTVL.